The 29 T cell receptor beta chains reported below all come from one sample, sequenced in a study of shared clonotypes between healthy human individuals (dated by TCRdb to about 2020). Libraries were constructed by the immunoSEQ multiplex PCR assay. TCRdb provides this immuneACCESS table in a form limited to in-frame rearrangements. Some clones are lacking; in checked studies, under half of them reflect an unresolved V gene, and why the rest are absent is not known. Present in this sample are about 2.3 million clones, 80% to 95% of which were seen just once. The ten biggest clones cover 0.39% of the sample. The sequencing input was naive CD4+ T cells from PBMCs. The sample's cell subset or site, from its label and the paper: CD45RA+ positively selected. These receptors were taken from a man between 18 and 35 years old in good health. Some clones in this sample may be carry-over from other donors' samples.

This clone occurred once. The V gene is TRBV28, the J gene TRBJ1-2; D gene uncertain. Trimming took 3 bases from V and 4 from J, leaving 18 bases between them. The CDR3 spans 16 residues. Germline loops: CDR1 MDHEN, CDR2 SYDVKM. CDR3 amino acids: CASSFSRASFPYGYTF. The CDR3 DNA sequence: TGTGCCAGCAGTTTCTCCCGGGCGAGCTTCCCCTATGGCTACACCTTC.

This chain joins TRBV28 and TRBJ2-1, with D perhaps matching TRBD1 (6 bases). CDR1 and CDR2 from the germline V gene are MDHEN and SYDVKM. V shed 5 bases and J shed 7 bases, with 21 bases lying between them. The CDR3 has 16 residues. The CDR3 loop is CASSAQGVWLGNEQFF. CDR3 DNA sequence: TGTGCCAGCAGTGCACAGGGAGTTTGGCTTGGGAATGAGCAGTTCTTC.

The CDR3 DNA follows: TGCGCCAGCAGCTTGGTGGCAGGGGCTGAGGAGACCCAGTACTTC. Protein sequence: CASSLVAGAEETQYF. J is TRBJ2-5 and V is TRBV5-1, with D possibly TRBD1 on 6 matching bases. Germline loops: CDR1 SGHRS, CDR2 YFSETQ. The CDR3 contains 15 residues. Trimming stripped 0 bases from V and 5 bases from J, with 14 bases between.

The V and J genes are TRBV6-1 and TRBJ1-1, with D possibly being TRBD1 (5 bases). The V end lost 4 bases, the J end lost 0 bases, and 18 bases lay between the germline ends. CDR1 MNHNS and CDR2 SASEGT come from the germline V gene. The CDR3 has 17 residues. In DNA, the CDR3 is TGTGCCAGCAGTGGAGCAGGGCCGCTCAGGGTGAACACTGAAGCTTTCTTT. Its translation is CASSGAGPLRVNTEAFF.

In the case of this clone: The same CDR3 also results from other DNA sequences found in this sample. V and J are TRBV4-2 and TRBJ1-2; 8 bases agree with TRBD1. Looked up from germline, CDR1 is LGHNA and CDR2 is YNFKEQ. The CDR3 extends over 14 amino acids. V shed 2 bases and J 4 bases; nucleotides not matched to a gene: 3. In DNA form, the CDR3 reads TGTGCCAGCAGCCAAACGACAGGGGCCTATGGCTACACCTTC. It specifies CASSQTTGAYGYTF.

The CDR3 spells CASSYPGSNTEAFF. DNA of the CDR3: TGCGCCAGCAGCTATCCGGGAAGTAACACTGAAGCTTTCTTT. The V call is TRBV5-1, the J call TRBJ1-1; the D is unclear. Looked up from germline, CDR1 is SGHRS and CDR2 is YFSETQ. Trimming took off 3 bases at V and 2 bases at J, with 11 bases between the two ends. The CDR3 totals 14 residues.

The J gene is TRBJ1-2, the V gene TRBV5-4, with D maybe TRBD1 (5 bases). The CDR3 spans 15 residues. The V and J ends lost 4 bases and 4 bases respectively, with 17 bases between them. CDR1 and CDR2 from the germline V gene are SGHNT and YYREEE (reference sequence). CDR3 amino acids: CASSQGELGAYGYTF. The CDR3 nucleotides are TGTGCCAGCAGCCAGGGCGAGCTTGGGGCCTATGGCTACACCTTC. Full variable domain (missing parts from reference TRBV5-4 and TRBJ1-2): ETGVTQSPTHLIKTRGQQVTLRCSSQSGHNTVSWYQQALGQGPQFIFQYYREEENGRGNFPPRFSGLQFPNYSSELNVNALELDDSALYLCASSQGELGAYGYTFGSGTRLTVV.

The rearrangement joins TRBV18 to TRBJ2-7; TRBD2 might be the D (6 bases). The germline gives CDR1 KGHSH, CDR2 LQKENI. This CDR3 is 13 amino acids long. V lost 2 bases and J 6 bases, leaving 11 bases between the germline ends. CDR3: CASSPGTEGEQYF. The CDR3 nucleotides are TGTGCCAGCTCACCAGGGACGGAGGGCGAGCAGTACTTC.

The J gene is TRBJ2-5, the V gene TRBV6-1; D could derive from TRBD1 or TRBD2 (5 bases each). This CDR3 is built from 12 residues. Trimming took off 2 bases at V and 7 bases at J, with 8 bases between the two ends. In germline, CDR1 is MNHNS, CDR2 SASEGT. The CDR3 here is CASSEFGTTQYF. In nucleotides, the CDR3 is TGTGCCAGCAGTGAATTCGGGACGACCCAGTACTTC.

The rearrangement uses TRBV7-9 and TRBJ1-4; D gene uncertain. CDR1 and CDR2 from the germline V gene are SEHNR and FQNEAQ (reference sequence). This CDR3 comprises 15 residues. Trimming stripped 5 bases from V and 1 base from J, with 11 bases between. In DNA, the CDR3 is TGTGCCAGCAGCCCTCGGATCGGAACTAATGAAAAACTGTTTTTT. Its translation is CASSPRIGTNEKLFF.

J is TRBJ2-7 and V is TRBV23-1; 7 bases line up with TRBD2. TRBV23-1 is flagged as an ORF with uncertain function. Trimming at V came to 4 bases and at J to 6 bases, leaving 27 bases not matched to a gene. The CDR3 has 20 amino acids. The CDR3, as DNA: TGCGCCAGCAGTCTCCACAAAGCCTTGAGGGGAGTGGGAGGGCCCAGCGAGCAGTACTTC. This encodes CASSLHKALRGVGGPSEQYF.

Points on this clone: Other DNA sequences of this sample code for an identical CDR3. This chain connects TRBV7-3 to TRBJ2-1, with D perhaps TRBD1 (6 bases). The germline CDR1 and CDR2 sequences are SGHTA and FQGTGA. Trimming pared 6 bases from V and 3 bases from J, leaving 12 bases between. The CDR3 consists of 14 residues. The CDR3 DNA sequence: TGTGCCAGCAGTCCGGGACAAAGCTACAATGAGCAGTTCTTC. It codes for CASSPGQSYNEQFF.

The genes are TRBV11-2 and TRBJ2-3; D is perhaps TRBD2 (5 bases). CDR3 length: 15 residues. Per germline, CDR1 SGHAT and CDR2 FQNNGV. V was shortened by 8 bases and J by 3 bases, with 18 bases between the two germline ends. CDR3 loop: CASQRARSLTDTQYF. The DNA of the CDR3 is TGTGCCAGCCAGAGGGCCCGGTCTTTGACAGATACGCAGTATTTT.

CDR3 region: CASSVGSGRERTDTQYF. The CDR3 region has the DNA TGTGCCAGCAGCGTAGGTAGCGGGAGGGAACGCACAGATACGCAGTATTTT. This chain links TRBV9 with TRBJ2-3; 11 bases line up with TRBD2. Trimming removed 0 bases from V and 1 base from J; junction bases left unmatched: 4. The CDR3 runs to 17 residues. In germline, CDR1 is SGDLS, CDR2 YYNGEE.

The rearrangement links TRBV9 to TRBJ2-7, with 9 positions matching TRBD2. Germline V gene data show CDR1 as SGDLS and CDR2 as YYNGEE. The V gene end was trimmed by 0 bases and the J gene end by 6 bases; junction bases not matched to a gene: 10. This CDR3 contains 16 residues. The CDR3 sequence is CASSVGAAGGNFEQYF. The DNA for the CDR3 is TGTGCCAGCAGCGTAGGGGCGGCGGGAGGGAATTTCGAGCAGTACTTC.

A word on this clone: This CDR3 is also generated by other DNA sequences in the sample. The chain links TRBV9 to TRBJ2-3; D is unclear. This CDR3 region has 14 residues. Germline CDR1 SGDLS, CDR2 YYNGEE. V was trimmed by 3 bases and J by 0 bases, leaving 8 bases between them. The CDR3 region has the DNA TGTGCCAGCAGCGGGACGGACAGCACAGATACGCAGTATTTT. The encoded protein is CASSGTDSTDTQYF.

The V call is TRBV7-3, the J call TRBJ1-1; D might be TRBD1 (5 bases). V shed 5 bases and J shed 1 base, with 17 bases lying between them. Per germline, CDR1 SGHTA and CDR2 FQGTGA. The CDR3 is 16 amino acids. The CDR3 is CASSLGGAERNTEAFF. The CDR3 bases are TGTGCCAGCAGCCTCGGAGGGGCGGAGAGGAACACTGAAGCTTTCTTT.

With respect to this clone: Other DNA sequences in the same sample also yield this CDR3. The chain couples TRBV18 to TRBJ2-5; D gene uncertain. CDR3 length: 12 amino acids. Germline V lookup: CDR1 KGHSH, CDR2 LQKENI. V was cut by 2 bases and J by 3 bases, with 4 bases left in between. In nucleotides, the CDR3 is TGTGCCAGCTCACCAAGGGAAGAGACCCAGTACTTC. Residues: CASSPREETQYF.

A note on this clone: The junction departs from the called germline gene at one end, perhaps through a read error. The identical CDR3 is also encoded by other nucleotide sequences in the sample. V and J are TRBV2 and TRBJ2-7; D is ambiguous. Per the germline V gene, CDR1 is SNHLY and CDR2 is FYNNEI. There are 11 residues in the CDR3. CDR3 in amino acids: CASREGYEQYF. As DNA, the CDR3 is TGTGCCAGCAGGGAAGGCTACGAGCAGTACTTC.

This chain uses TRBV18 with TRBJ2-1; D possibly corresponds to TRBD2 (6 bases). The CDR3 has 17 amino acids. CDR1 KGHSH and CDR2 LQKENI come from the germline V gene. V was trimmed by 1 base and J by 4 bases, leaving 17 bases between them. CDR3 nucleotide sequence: TGTGCCAGCTCACCACTTGCTGCGGGAATAGCTTACAATGAGCAGTTCTTC. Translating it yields CASSPLAAGIAYNEQFF.

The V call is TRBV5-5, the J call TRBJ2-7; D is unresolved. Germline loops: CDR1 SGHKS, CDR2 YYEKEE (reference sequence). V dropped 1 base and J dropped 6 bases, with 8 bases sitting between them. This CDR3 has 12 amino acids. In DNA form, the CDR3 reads TGTGCCAGCAGCTTGTCTCTACTCGAGCAGTACTTC. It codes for CASSLSLLEQYF. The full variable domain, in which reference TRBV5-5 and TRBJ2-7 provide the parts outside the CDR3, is DAGVTQSPTHLIKTRGQQVTLRCSPISGHKSVSWYQQVLGQGPQFIFQYYEKEERGRGNFPDRFSARQFPNYSSELNVNALLLGDSALYLCASSLSLLEQYFGPGTRLTVT.

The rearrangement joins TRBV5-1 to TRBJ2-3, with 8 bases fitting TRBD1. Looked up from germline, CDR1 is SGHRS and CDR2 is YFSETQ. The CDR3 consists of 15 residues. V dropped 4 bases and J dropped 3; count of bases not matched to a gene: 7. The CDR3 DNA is TGCGCCAGCAGCGCGCAGGGGGCGGGTACAGATACGCAGTATTTT. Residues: CASSAQGAGTDTQYF. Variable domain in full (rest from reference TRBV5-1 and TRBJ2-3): KAGVTQTPRYLIKTRGQQVTLSCSPISGHRSVSWYQQTPGQGLQFLFEYFSETQRNKGNFPGRFSGRQFSNSRSEMNVSTLELGDSALYLCASSAQGAGTDTQYFGPGTRLTVL.

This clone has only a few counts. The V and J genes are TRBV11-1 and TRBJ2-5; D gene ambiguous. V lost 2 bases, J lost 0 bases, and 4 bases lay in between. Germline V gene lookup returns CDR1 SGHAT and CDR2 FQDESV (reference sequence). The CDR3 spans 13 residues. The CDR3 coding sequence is TGTGCCAGCAGCTTACCGGACCAAGAGACCCAGTACTTC. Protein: CASSLPDQETQYF.

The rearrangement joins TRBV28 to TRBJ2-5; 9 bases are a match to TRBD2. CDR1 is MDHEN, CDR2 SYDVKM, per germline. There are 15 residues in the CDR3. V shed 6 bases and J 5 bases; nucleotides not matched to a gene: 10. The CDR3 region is CASRASSGRGETQYF. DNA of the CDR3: TGTGCCAGCAGGGCAAGTAGCGGGAGAGGCGAGACCCAGTACTTC.

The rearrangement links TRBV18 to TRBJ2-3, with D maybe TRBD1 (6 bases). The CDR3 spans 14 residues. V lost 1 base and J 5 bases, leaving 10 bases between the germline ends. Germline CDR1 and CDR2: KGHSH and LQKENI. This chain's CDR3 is CASSPQGGVDTQYF. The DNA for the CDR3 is TGTGCCAGCTCACCACAAGGGGGTGTAGATACGCAGTATTTT.

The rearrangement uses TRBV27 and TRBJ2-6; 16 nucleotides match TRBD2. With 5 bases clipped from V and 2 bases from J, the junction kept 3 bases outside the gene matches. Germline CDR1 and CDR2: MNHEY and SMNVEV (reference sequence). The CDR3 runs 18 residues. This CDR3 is CASSVGTSGRAGANVLTF. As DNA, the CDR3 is TGTGCCAGCAGTGTAGGGACTAGCGGGAGGGCTGGGGCCAACGTCCTGACTTTC.

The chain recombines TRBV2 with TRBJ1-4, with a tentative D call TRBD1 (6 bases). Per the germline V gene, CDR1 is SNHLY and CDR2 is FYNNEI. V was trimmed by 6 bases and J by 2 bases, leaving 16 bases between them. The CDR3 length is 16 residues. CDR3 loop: CASSPEGGMTNEKLFF. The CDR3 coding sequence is TGTGCCAGCAGCCCAGAGGGGGGGATGACTAATGAAAAACTGTTTTTT.

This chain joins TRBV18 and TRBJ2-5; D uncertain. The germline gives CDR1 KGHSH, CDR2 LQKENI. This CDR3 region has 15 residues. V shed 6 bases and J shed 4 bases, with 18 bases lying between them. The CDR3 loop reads CASSSQKGIGETQYF. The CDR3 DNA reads TGTGCCAGCTCGTCACAAAAGGGAATAGGAGAGACCCAGTACTTC. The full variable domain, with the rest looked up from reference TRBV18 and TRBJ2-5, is NAGVMQNPRHLVRRRGQEARLRCSPMKGHSHVYWYRQLPEEGLKFMVYLQKENIIDESGMPKERFSAEFPKEGPSILRIQQVVRGDSAAYFCASSSQKGIGETQYFGPGTRLLVL.

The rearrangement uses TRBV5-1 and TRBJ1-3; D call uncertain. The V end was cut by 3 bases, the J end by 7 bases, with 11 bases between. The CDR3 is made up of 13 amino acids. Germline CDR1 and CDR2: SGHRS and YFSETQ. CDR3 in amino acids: CASSSGPRNTIYF. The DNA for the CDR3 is TGCGCCAGCAGCTCTGGACCCCGGAACACCATATATTTT.